This entry describes one T cell receptor (beta chain). Its specificity is unknown. The repertoire was sequenced with immunoSEQ multiplex PCR; TCRdb's copy has only in-frame clones and lacks some. The sample has about 72,000 clones; about 90% are singletons. The data originate from a study of siplizumab effects on memory and regulatory T cells. Study conclusions and caveats: In roughly 80-96% of proliferating CD4+ or CD8+ clones, a naive or memory phenotype could not be assigned. The alloresponse seemed to draw substantially on naive T cells, which appeared more diverse than memory cells.

The CDR3 covers 14 residues. Germline V gene data show CDR1 as LNHDA and CDR2 as SQIVND (reference sequence). The V gene end was trimmed by 4 bases and the J gene end by 7 bases; junction bases not matched to a gene: 5. The sequenced sample was CD8+ T cells sorted from blood. The chain is built from TRBV19 and TRBJ2-2; 8 bases are shared with TRBD1. This receptor was taken from a human donor in good health. CDR3 DNA sequence: TGTGCCAGTAGTACCGGACAGGGAGGCGGGGAGCTGTTTTTT. Translation: CASSTGQGGGELFF.